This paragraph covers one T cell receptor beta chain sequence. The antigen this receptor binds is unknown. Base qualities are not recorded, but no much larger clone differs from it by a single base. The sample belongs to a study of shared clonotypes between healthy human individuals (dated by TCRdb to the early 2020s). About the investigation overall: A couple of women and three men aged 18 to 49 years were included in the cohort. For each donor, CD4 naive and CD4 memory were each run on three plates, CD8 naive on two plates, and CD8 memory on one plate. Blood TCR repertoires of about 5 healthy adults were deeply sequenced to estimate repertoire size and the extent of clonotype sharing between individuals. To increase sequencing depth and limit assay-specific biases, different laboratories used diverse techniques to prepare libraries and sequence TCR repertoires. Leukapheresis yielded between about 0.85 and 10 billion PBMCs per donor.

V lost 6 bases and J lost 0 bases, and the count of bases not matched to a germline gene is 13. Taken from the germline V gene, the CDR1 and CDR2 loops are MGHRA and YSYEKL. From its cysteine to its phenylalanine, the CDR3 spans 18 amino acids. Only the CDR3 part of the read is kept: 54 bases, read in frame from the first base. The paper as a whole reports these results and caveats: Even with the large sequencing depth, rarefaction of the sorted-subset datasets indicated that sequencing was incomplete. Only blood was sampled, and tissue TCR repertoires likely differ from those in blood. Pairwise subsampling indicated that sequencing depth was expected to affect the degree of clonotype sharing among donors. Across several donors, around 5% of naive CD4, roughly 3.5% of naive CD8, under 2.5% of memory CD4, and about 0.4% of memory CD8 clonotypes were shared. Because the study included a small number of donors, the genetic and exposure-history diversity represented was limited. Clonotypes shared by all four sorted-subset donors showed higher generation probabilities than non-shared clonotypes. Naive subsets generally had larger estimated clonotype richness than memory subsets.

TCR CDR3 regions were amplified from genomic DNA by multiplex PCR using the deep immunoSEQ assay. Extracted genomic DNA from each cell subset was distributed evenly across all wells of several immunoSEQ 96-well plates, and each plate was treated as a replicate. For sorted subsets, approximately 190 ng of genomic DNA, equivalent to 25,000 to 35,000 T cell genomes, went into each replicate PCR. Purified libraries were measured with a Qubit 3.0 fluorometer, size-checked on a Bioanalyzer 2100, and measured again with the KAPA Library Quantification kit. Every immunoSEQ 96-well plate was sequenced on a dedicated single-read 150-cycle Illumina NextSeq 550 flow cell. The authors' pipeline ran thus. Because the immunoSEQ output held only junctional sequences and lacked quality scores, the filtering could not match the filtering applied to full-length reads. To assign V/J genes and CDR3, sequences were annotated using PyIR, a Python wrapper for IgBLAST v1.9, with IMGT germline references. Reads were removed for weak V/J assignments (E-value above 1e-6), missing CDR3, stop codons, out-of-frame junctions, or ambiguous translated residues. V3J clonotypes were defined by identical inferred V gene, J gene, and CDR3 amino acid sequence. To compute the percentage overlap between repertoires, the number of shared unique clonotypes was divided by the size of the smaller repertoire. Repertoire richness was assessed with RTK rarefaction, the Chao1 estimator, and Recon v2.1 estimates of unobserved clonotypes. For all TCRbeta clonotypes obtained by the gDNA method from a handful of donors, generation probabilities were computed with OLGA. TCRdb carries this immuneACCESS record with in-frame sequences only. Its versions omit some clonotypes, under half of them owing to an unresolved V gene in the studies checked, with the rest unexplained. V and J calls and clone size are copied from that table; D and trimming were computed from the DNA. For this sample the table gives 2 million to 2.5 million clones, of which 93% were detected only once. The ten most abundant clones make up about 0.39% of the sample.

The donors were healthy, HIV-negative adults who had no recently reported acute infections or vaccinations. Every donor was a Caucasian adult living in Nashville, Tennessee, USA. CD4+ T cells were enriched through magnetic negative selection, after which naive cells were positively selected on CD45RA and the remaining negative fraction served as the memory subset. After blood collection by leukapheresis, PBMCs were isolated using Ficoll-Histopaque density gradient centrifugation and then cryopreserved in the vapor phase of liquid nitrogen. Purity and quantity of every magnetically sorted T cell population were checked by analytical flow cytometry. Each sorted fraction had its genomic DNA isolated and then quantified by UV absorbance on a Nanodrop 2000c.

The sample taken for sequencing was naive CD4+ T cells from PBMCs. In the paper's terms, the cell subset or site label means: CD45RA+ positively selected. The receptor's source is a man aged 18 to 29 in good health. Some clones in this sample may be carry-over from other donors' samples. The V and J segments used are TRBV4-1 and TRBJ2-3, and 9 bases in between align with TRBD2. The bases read TGCGCCAGCAGGCCCCCGGGGGGACTAGCAGCTAGCACAGATACGCAGTATTTT. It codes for CASRPPGGLAASTDTQYF.